The T cell receptor (beta chain) described here comes from a study of blood T cell repertoires in COVID-19. The CDR3 contains 15 residues. In this sample, this clone turned up once. Method: immunoSEQ multiplex PCR; TCRdb's copy keeps in-frame clones and lacks some. The sample shows 55,000 to 70,000 clones, 88% of them seen only once. The source is a woman in her forties or fifties with active or convalescent COVID-19. Material: peripheral blood. This chain connects TRBV21-1 to TRBJ2-1; the table assigns TRBD2, which was not confirmed against the DNA. TRBV21-1 constitutes a pseudogene. The CDR3 bases are TGTGCCAGCAGCGCCCGGACTAGCGGGAGTAATGAGCAGTTCTTC. Protein product: CASSARTSGSNEQFF.